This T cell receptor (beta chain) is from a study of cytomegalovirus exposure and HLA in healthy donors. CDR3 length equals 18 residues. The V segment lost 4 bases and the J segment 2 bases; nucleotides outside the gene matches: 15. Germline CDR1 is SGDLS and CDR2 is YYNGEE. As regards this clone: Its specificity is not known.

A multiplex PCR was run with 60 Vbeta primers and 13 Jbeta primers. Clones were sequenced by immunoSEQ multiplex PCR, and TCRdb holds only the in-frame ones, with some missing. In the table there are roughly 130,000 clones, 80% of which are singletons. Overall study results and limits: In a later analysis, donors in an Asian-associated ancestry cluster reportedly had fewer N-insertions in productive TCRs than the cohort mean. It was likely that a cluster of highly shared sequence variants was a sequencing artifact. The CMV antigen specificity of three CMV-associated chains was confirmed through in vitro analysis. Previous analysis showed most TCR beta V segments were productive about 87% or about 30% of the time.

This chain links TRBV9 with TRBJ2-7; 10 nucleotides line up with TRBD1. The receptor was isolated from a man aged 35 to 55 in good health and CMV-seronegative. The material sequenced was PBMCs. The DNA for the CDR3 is TGTGCCAGCAGCCCACAGTCCCGGGACAGGGGCGAAACCTACGAGCAGTACTTC. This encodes CASSPQSRDRGETYEQYF. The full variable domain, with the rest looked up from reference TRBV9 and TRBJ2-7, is DSGVTQTPKHLITATGQRVTLRCSPRSGDLSVYWYQQSLDQGLQFLIQYYNGEERAKGNILERFSAQQFPDLHSELNLSSLELGDSALYFCASSPQSRDRGETYEQYFGPGTRLTVT.